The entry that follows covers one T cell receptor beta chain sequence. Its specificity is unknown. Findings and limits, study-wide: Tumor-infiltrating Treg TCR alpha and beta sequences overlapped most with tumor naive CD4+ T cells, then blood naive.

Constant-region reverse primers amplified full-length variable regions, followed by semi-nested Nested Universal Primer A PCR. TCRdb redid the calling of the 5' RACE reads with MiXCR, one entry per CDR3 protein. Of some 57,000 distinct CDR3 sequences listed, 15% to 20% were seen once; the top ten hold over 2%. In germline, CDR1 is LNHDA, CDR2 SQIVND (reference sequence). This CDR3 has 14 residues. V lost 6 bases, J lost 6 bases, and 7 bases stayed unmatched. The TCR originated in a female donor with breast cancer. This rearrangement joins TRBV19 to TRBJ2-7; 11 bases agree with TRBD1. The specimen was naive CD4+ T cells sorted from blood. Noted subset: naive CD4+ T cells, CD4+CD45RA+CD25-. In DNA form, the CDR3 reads TGTGCCAGTAGCCTGGACAGGGGGCTAACCGAGCAGTACTTC. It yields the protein CASSLDRGLTEQYF.